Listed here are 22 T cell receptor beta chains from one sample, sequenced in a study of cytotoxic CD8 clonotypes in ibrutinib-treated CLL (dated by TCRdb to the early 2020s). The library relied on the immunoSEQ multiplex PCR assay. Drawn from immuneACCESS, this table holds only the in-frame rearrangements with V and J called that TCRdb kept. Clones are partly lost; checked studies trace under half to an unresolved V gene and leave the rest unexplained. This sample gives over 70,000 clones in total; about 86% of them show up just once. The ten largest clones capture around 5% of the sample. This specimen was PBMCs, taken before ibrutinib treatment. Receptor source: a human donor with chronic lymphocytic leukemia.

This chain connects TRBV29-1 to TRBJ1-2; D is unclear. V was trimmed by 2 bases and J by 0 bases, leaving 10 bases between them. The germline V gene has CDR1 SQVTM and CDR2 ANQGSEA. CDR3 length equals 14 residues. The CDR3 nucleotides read TGCAGCGTTGAACCCCCCAGAGCTAACTATGGCTACACCTTC. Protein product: CSVEPPRANYGYTF.

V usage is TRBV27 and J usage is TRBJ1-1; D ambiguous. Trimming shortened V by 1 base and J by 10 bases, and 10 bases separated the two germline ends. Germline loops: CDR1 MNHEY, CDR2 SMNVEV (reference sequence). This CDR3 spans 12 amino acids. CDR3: CASSLYAGRAFF. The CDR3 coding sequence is TGTGCCAGCAGTTTATATGCGGGCCGAGCTTTCTTT.

The CDR3 reads CASSQEPSGKYEQYF. For the CDR3, the DNA is TGCGCCAGCAGCCAAGAGCCTAGCGGGAAATACGAGCAGTACTTC. The chain couples TRBV4-1 to TRBJ2-7; 9 positions match TRBD2. The CDR3 runs 15 residues. The trim removed 0 bases at V and 4 bases at J, leaving 4 bases unmatched. Germline V gene data show CDR1 as MGHRA and CDR2 as YSYEKL.

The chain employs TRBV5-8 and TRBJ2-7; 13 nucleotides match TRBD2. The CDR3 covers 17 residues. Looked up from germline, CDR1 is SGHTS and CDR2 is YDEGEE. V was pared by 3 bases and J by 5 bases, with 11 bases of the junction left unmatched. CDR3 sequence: CASSSPIWTSGSHEQYF. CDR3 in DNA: TGTGCCAGCAGCTCGCCCATATGGACTAGCGGGAGCCACGAGCAGTACTTC. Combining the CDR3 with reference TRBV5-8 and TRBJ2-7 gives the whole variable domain EAGVTQSPTHLIKTRGQQATLRCSPISGHTSVYWYQQALGLGLQFLLWYDEGEERNRGNFPPRFSGRQFPNYSSELNVNALELEDSALYLCASSSPIWTSGSHEQYFGPGTRLTVT.

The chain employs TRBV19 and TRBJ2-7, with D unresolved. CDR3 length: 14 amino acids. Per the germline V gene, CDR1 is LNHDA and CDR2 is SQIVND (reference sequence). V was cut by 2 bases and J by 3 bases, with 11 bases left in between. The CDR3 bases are TGTGCCAGTAGTATATTTTGGGGAAACTACGAGCAGTACTTC. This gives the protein CASSIFWGNYEQYF. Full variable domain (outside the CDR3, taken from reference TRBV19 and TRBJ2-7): DGGITQSPKYLFRKEGQNVTLSCEQNLNHDAMYWYRQDPGQGLRLIYYSQIVNDFQKGDIAEGYSVSREKKESFPLTVTSAQKNPTAFYLCASSIFWGNYEQYFGPGTRLTVT.

DNA of the CDR3: TGTGCCAGCAGCTTAGGACTAGCTAGAACCCAAGAGACCCAGTACTTC. Amino acid sequence: CASSLGLARTQETQYF. The J gene is TRBJ2-5, the V gene TRBV7-6; 7 bases align to TRBD2. The CDR3 is 16 residues long. Germline loops: CDR1 SGHVS, CDR2 FNYEAQ. V shed 1 base, J shed 1 base, and the junction held 6 bases outside the gene matches.

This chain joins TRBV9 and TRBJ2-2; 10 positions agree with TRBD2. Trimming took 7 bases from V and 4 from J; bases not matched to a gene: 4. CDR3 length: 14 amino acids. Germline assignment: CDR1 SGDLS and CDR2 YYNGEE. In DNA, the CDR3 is TGTGCCAGCTCTAGCGGGAGCGGCACCGGGGAGCTGTTTTTT. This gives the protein CASSSGSGTGELFF.

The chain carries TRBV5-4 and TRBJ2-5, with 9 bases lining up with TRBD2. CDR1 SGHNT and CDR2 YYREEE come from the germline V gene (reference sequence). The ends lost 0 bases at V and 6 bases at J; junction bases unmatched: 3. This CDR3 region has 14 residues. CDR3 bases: TGTGCCAGCAGCTTGGGACTAGCGGAACAGACCCAGTACTTC. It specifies CASSLGLAEQTQYF.

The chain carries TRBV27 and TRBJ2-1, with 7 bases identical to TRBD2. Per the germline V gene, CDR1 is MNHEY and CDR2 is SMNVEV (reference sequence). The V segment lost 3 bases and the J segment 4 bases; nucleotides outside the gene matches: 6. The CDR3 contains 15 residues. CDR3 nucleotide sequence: TGTGCCAGCAGTTTCGGCGGGAGTTTGTACAATGAGCAGTTCTTC. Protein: CASSFGGSLYNEQFF.

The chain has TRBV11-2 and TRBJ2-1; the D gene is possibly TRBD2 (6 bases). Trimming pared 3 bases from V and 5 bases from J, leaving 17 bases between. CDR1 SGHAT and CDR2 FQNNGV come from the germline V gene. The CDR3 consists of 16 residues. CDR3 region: CASSLLLERADNEQFF. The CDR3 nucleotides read TGTGCCAGCAGCTTGTTATTGGAGCGGGCCGACAATGAGCAGTTCTTC.

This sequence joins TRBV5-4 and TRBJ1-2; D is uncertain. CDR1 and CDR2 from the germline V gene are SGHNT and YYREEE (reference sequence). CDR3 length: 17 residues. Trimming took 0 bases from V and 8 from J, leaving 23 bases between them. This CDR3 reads CASSLASFTRDLGGYTF. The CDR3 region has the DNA TGTGCCAGCAGCTTGGCCTCATTCACACGCGATTTGGGCGGCTACACCTTC. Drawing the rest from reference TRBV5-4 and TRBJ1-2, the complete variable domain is ETGVTQSPTHLIKTRGQQVTLRCSSQSGHNTVSWYQQALGQGPQFIFQYYREEENGRGNFPPRFSGLQFPNYSSELNVNALELDDSALYLCASSLASFTRDLGGYTFGSGTRLTVV.

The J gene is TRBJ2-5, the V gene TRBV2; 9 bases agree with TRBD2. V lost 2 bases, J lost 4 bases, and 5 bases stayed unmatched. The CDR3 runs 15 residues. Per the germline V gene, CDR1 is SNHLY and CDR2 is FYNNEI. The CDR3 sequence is CASSEWREGRETQYF. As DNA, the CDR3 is TGTGCCAGCAGTGAATGGCGGGAGGGCCGAGAGACCCAGTACTTC.

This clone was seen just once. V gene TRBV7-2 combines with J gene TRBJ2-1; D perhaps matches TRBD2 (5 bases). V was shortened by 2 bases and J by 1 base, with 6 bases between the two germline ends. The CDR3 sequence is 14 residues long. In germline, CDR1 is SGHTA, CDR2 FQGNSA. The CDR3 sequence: CASSLPGSYNEQFF. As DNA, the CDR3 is TGTGCCAGCAGCTTACCGGGGTCCTACAATGAGCAGTTCTTC.

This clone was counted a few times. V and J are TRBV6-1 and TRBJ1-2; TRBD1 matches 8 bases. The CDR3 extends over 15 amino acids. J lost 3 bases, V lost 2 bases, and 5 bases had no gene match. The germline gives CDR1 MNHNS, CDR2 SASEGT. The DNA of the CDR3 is TGTGCCAGCAGTGAACAGGACAGGGTATACTATGGCTACACCTTC. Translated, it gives CASSEQDRVYYGYTF.

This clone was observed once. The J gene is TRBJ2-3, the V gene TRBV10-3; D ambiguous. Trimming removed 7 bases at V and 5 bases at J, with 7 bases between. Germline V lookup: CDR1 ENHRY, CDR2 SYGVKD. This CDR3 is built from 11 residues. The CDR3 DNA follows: TGTGCCATCACGACGGAAGATACGCAGTATTTT. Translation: CAITTEDTQYF.

The CDR3 here is CASSMGTVISGELFF. CDR3 DNA sequence: TGTGCCAGTAGTATGGGGACAGTAATCTCCGGGGAGCTGTTTTTT. The genes are TRBV19 and TRBJ2-2; 7 bases fit TRBD1. The CDR3 consists of 15 residues. V lost 3 bases to trimming and J lost 6 bases; unmatched junction nucleotides: 7. From germline, CDR1 is LNHDA and CDR2 SQIVND (reference sequence). Full variable domain (remainder filled in from reference TRBV19 and TRBJ2-2): DGGITQSPKYLFRKEGQNVTLSCEQNLNHDAMYWYRQDPGQGLRLIYYSQIVNDFQKGDIAEGYSVSREKKESFPLTVTSAQKNPTAFYLCASSMGTVISGELFFGEGSRLTVL.

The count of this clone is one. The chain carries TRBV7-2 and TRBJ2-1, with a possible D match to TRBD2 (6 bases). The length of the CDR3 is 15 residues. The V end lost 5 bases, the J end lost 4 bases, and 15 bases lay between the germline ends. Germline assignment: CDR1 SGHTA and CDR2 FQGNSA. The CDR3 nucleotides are TGTGCCAGCAGCCCTCCCCGGACTATTTACAATGAGCAGTTCTTC. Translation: CASSPPRTIYNEQFF.

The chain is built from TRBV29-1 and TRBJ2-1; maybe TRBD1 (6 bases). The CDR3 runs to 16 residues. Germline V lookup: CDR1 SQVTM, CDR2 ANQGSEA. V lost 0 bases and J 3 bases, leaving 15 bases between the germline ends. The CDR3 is CSVEDPATGNYNEQFF. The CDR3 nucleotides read TGCAGCGTTGAAGATCCTGCGACAGGAAACTACAATGAGCAGTTCTTC.

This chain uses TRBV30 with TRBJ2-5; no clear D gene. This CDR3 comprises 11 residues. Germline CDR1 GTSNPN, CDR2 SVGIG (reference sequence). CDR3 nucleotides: TGTGTTAGCTTACATTGGGAGACCCAGTACTTC. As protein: CVSLHWETQYF.

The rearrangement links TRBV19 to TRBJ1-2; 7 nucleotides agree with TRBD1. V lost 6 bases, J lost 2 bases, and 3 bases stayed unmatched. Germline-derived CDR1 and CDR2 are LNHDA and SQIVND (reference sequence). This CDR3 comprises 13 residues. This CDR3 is CASSQGQNYGYTF. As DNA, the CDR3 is TGTGCCAGTAGCCAGGGACAGAACTATGGCTACACCTTC.

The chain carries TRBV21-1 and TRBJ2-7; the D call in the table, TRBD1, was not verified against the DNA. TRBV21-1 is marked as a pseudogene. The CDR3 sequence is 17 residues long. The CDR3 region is CASSKYCEGTGHYEQYF. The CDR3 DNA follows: TGTGCCAGCAGCAAATACTGCGAGGGGACAGGACACTACGAGCAGTACTTC.

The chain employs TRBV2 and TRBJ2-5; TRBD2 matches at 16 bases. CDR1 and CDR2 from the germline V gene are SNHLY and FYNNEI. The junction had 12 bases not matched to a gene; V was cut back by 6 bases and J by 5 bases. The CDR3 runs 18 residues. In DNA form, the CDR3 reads TGTGCCAGCAGGGCCGGGACTAGCGGGAGGGCGGCGGGTGAGACCCAGTACTTC. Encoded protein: CASRAGTSGRAAGETQYF. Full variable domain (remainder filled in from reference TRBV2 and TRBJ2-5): EPEVTQTPSHQVTQMGQEVILRCVPISNHLYFYWYRQILGQKVEFLVSFYNNEISEKSEIFDDQFSVERPDGSNFTLKIRSTKLEDSAMYFCASRAGTSGRAAGETQYFGPGTRLLVL.